Detailed here is one T cell receptor (beta chain). Original processing notes: Estimates of nucleated cell counts were drawn from the amplification of reference gene primers. Using immunoSEQ multiplex PCR, the repertoire was profiled, and TCRdb retains in-frame clones only, with some absent. V and J calls plus clone size are reproduced from that table; the DNA served to infer D and trimming. The table includes roughly 400,000 clones, roughly 89% detected once. CDR3 length: 16 residues. Germline trimming cut 5 bases from V and 1 base from J; bases unmatched to any gene: 5. Germline V gives CDR1 LNHDA, CDR2 SQIVND (reference sequence). This specimen comes from a study of blood T cell repertoires in COVID-19. Study background: In each case, the material was cDNA or gDNA derived from T cells, B-cell-depleted T cells, or PBMCs.

Participant ages covered roughly 18 to 89 years across about 22 US areas. Clinical history reported by participants formed the basis on which cohorts were assigned. Sequencing was carried out using PBMCs or T cells enriched from blood (not recorded which). The chain joins TRBV19 to TRBJ2-1; 10 nucleotides match TRBD2. The TCR sequence derives from a woman between 25 and 40 years old who had recovered from COVID-19. The CDR3 is CASSGLAVLSYNEQFF. CDR3 bases: TGTGCCAGTAGTGGACTAGCGGTGCTGTCCTACAATGAGCAGTTCTTC.